A single sample gave rise to the 31 T cell receptor beta chains below, sequenced in a study of PD-1 blockade in classical Hodgkin lymphoma. Time point of the sample: cycle 4 day 1 (C4D1), after five to seven weeks of nivolumab. Each of the patients experienced relapse following autologous stem cell transplantation, and their brentuximab vedotin exposure differed. PBMCs, once thawed, yielded CD8+ T cells isolated by magnetic negative selection. Only in-frame clones appear in the TCRdb table, and some are missing; sequencing was by immunoSEQ multiplex PCR. The sample consists of about 20,000 clones, about 88% of them appearing once. Sequences were derived from CD8+ T cells from blood, sampled before the fourth cycle of nivolumab. These receptors all come from a human donor with classical Hodgkin lymphoma.

The V call is TRBV4-2, the J call TRBJ2-7; D unclear. V lost 2 bases and J lost 7, with 12 bases in between. From germline, CDR1 is LGHNA and CDR2 YNFKEQ. This CDR3 comprises 13 residues. The CDR3 DNA reads as TGTGCCAGCAGCCAACCCCCCGGAATGGAGCAGTACTTC. Translating gives CASSQPPGMEQYF.

For the CDR3, the DNA is TGTGCCAGCAGCGTAGGCGGGACAGGGGCTGGGGAGCTGTTTTTT. Its protein product is CASSVGGTGAGELFF. This sequence joins TRBV9 and TRBJ2-2; 10 positions match TRBD1. CDR3 length: 15 residues. V was clipped by 0 bases and J by 8 bases; unmatched bases: 4. The germline V gene encodes CDR1 SGDLS and CDR2 YYNGEE.

V and J are TRBV4-2 and TRBJ1-1; the D gene is possibly TRBD1 (5 bases). Deletions cut 0 bases from V and 3 bases from J, with 11 bases between. CDR3 length: 15 amino acids. The germline V gene has CDR1 LGHNA and CDR2 YNFKEQ. For the CDR3, the DNA is TGTGCCAGCAGCCAAGAAGCCGGGGCTGACACTGAAGCTTTCTTT. It yields the protein CASSQEAGADTEAFF.

J is TRBJ1-1 and V is TRBV27; D may be TRBD1 (6 bases). V lost 5 bases, J lost 4 bases, and 11 bases lay in between. The CDR3 has 13 amino acids. Germline CDR1 MNHEY, CDR2 SMNVEV (reference sequence). CDR3 bases: TGTGCCAGCAGTCCCGGACAGATCACTGAAGCTTTCTTT. This encodes CASSPGQITEAFF.

V and J are TRBV30 and TRBJ2-7; 7 bases are a match to TRBD1. The length of the CDR3 is 13 residues. J lost 2 bases, V lost 0 bases, and 1 base had no gene match. Germline-derived CDR1 and CDR2 are GTSNPN and SVGIG (reference sequence). The CDR3 bases are TGTGCCTGGAGTGTACAGGGGACCTACGAGCAGTACTTC. Amino acids: CAWSVQGTYEQYF.

V usage is TRBV7-6 and J usage is TRBJ2-6; TRBD2 matches 9 bases. The CDR3 contains 18 residues. V trimming: 4 bases; J trimming: 0 bases; junction bases outside the gene matches: 7. The V gene's germline CDR1 is SGHVS and CDR2 FNYEAQ. CDR3 sequence: CASSSRLAEYSGANVLTF. The CDR3 region has the DNA TGTGCCAGCAGCTCCCGACTAGCGGAATACTCTGGGGCCAACGTCCTGACTTTC. Full variable domain (rest looked up from reference TRBV7-6 and TRBJ2-6): GAGVSQSPRYKVTKRGQDVALRCDPISGHVSLYWYRQALGQGPEFLTYFNYEAQQDKSGLPNDRFSAERPEGSISTLTIQRTEQRDSAMYRCASSSRLAEYSGANVLTFGAGSRLTVL.

This chain connects TRBV9 to TRBJ2-3; D tentatively reads TRBD1 or TRBD2 (5 bases each). CDR1 and CDR2 (germline): SGDLS, YYNGEE. The CDR3 is 15 amino acids. Trimming cost V 3 bases and J 2 bases, with 13 bases left between them. This CDR3 is CASSAAWGFTDTQYF. CDR3 DNA: TGTGCCAGCAGCGCAGCGTGGGGGTTCACAGATACGCAGTATTTT.

The genes are TRBV5-1 and TRBJ2-3, with a weak D call TRBD1 (6 bases). The CDR3 has 14 residues. Germline-derived CDR1 and CDR2 are SGHRS and YFSETQ. Trimming took 5 bases from V and 6 from J, leaving 16 bases between them. Here the CDR3 reads CASRGDRTIDTQYF. The CDR3 bases are TGCGCCAGCAGAGGTGACAGGACGATTGATACGCAGTATTTT.

This clone was counted only a few times. The V and J genes are TRBV28 and TRBJ1-4; D is uncertain. This CDR3 has 13 amino acids. Germline V gene lookup returns CDR1 MDHEN and CDR2 SYDVKM. The ends were cut back, 3 bases at V and 5 bases at J, with 7 bases in the middle. The CDR3 nucleotides are TGTGCCAGCAGTTTGGAACAGAATGAAAAACTGTTTTTT. It translates to CASSLEQNEKLFF.

This sequence joins TRBV7-6 and TRBJ2-1, with 16 bases that match TRBD2. Unmatched junction bases numbered 13, after V lost 6 bases and J lost 5 bases. CDR3 length equals 19 residues. CDR1 is SGHVS, CDR2 FNYEAQ, per germline. CDR3 amino acids: CASRSRWGLAGGPDNEQFF. CDR3 nucleotide sequence: TGTGCCAGCAGATCGCGGTGGGGACTAGCGGGAGGGCCGGACAATGAGCAGTTCTTC. The complete variable domain, with remaining parts taken from reference TRBV7-6 and TRBJ2-1, reads GAGVSQSPRYKVTKRGQDVALRCDPISGHVSLYWYRQALGQGPEFLTYFNYEAQQDKSGLPNDRFSAERPEGSISTLTIQRTEQRDSAMYRCASRSRWGLAGGPDNEQFFGPGTRLTVL.

This chain joins TRBV5-6 and TRBJ1-5; D gene ambiguous. The CDR3 contains 13 residues. V lost 2 bases and J lost 3, with 6 bases in between. Germline V CDR1 and CDR2: SGHDT, YYEEEE. CDR3 sequence: CASSFGLNQPQHF. CDR3 in DNA: TGTGCCAGCAGCTTCGGGCTCAATCAGCCCCAGCATTTT.

This chain joins TRBV27 and TRBJ2-7; TRBD2 is a possible D gene (5 bases). V was cut by 6 bases and J by 3 bases, with 9 bases left in between. CDR1 MNHEY and CDR2 SMNVEV come from the germline V gene (reference sequence). The CDR3 is made up of 12 amino acids. CDR3 residues: CASRSGLYEQYF. The CDR3 nucleotides read TGTGCCAGCAGGAGCGGACTCTACGAGCAGTACTTC.

The chain employs TRBV11-2 and TRBJ2-3, with no clear D. This CDR3 has 15 amino acids. Germline CDR1 SGHAT, CDR2 FQNNGV. V was shortened by 4 bases and J by 3 bases, with 14 bases between the two germline ends. CDR3 protein: CASSSALRRTDTQYF. DNA for the CDR3: TGTGCCAGCAGCTCCGCGTTACGGCGGACAGATACGCAGTATTTT.

The rearrangement links TRBV27 to TRBJ1-1; D is possibly TRBD1 (5 bases). The CDR3 runs 13 residues. Looked up from germline, CDR1 is MNHEY and CDR2 is SMNVEV (reference sequence). Trimming left V 5 bases short and J 3 bases short, with 10 bases between. The CDR3 protein is CASSPGTDTEAFF. The CDR3 DNA reads TGTGCCAGCAGTCCAGGGACCGACACTGAAGCTTTCTTT.

The chain couples TRBV28 to TRBJ1-4; a possible D gene is TRBD1 (5 bases). V was shortened by 5 bases and J by 0 bases, with 16 bases between the two germline ends. CDR3 length: 17 amino acids. From germline, CDR1 is MDHEN and CDR2 SYDVKM. CDR3: CASSPPFYRTTNEKLFF. CDR3 sequence (DNA): TGTGCCAGCAGTCCGCCCTTCTACAGGACAACTAATGAAAAACTGTTTTTT.

J is TRBJ2-3 and V is TRBV30; the match to TRBD2 covers 8 bases. CDR1 GTSNPN and CDR2 SVGIG come from the germline V gene (reference sequence). The CDR3 length is 14 residues. V lost 4 bases and J lost 0; bases outside the gene matches: 3. This CDR3 reads CAWTSGRSTDTQYF. The DNA for the CDR3 is TGTGCCTGGACTAGCGGGCGAAGCACAGATACGCAGTATTTT.

The V call is TRBV27, the J call TRBJ2-2; a weak D match, TRBD2 (5 bases). This CDR3 has 15 residues. In germline, CDR1 is MNHEY, CDR2 SMNVEV (reference sequence). The ends were cut back, 5 bases at V and 4 bases at J, with 14 bases in the middle. The DNA of the CDR3 is TGTGCCAGCAGTACCCCGCTGGGGAGCACCGGGGAGCTGTTTTTT. Translated: CASSTPLGSTGELFF.

The chain links TRBV10-2 to TRBJ2-2; 7 bases line up with TRBD1. The CDR3 length is 15 residues. The V segment lost 6 bases and the J segment 0 bases; nucleotides outside the gene matches: 4. Looked up from germline, CDR1 is WSHSY and CDR2 is SAAADI. The CDR3 sequence: CASSAGTANTGELFF. The CDR3 DNA sequence: TGCGCCAGCAGCGCAGGGACAGCGAACACCGGGGAGCTGTTTTTT.

This sequence joins TRBV29-1 and TRBJ2-2; no firm D call. Between the trimmed V and J ends, which lost 5 bases and 7 bases, there was a span of 5 bases. CDR3 length: 10 residues. The germline CDR1 and CDR2 sequences are SQVTM and ANQGSEA. The CDR3 region is CSVFNGELFF. The CDR3 region has the DNA TGCAGCGTTTTTAACGGGGAGCTGTTTTTT.

This clone was seen a few times. The V gene is TRBV27, the J gene TRBJ1-2; no firm D call. The germline V and J ends were trimmed by 4 bases and 6 bases, with 18 bases remaining between them. The CDR3 covers 15 residues. Germline values: CDR1 MNHEY, CDR2 SMNVEV (reference sequence). The CDR3 sequence is CASSSPDRLGNGYTF. CDR3 DNA: TGTGCCAGCAGTTCCCCGGACCGGTTGGGGAATGGCTACACCTTC.

The chain joins TRBV18 to TRBJ1-5; maybe TRBD1 (6 bases). Germline CDR1 and CDR2: KGHSH and LQKENI. This CDR3 has 17 residues. V gave up 1 base and J gave up 1 base, with 14 bases separating them. The chain's CDR3 is CASSPRGGEVSNQPQHF. The CDR3 region has the DNA TGTGCCAGCTCACCACGAGGGGGTGAAGTGAGCAATCAGCCCCAGCATTTT.

As DNA, the CDR3 is TGTGCCAGCAGCGTAGCAGCCCCAGCGGGACAGCCCCATGAGCAGTTCTTC. Amino acids: CASSVAAPAGQPHEQFF. The chain recombines TRBV9 with TRBJ2-1; D tentatively reads TRBD1 or TRBD2 (7 bases each). CDR1 and CDR2 from the germline V gene are SGDLS and YYNGEE. The CDR3 loop spans 17 amino acids. The ends were cut back, 0 bases at V and 8 bases at J, with 21 bases in the middle.

The CDR3 coding sequence is TGCGCCAGCAGCCCACCTCCCGGGGCCAACGTCCTGACTTTC. Its translation is CASSPPPGANVLTF. The V call is TRBV4-1, the J call TRBJ2-6; D ambiguous. CDR3 size: 14 residues. Per the germline V gene, CDR1 is MGHRA and CDR2 is YSYEKL. The germline V and J ends were trimmed by 4 bases and 4 bases, with 8 bases remaining between them.

The chain has TRBV28 and TRBJ1-1; TRBD1 might be the D (5 bases). V was trimmed by 3 bases and J by 4 bases, leaving 12 bases between them. From germline, CDR1 is MDHEN and CDR2 SYDVKM. The CDR3 runs to 14 residues. CDR3 in DNA: TGTGCCAGCAGTTTGGGGCCGGGGGGCACTGAAGCTTTCTTT. Protein: CASSLGPGGTEAFF. The full variable domain, its missing parts supplied by reference TRBV28 and TRBJ1-1, is DVKVTQSSRYLVKRTGEKVFLECVQDMDHENMFWYRQDPGLGLRLIYFSYDVKMKEKGDIPEGYSVSREKKERFSLILESASTNQTSMYLCASSLGPGGTEAFFGQGTRLTVV.

On this clone itself: A read error may account for a junction end that differs from germline. This chain uses TRBV5-1 with TRBJ1-2; the D gene is possibly TRBD1 (6 bases). CDR3 length: 12 residues. Germline V gene data show CDR1 as SGHRS and CDR2 as YFSETQ. CDR3 sequence reads: CASSQGQPSGTF. The DNA of the CDR3 is TGCGCCAGCAGCCAGGGGCAGCCTTCCGGTACTTTC. Drawing the rest from reference TRBV5-1 and TRBJ1-2, the complete variable domain is KAGVTQTPRYLIKTRGQQVTLSCSPISGHRSVSWYQQTPGQGLQFLFEYFSETQRNKGNFPGRFSGRQFSNSRSEMNVSTLELGDSALYLCASSQGQPSGTFGSGTRLTVV.

V usage is TRBV28 and J usage is TRBJ2-7; TRBD1 aligns across 11 bases. The CDR3 extends over 16 amino acids. V was clipped by 3 bases and J by 2 bases; unmatched bases: 6. Germline-derived CDR1 and CDR2 are MDHEN and SYDVKM. The CDR3 region has the DNA TGTGCCAGCAGTTTCCTTGGGACAGGGGGGGCCTACGAGCAGTACTTC. As protein: CASSFLGTGGAYEQYF.

The genes are TRBV27 and TRBJ2-1; D remains unclear. The CDR3 spans 14 residues. Germline V lookup: CDR1 MNHEY, CDR2 SMNVEV (reference sequence). V lost 4 bases and J lost 5, with 12 bases in between. CDR3 region: CASSSTTINNEQFF. CDR3 coding DNA: TGTGCCAGCAGTTCCACAACTATTAACAATGAGCAGTTCTTC.

V gene TRBV6-6 combines with J gene TRBJ2-5; no reliable D call. The J call is doubtful: the DNA matches TRBJ2-7 better. CDR3 size: 13 residues. CDR1 and CDR2 from the germline V gene are MNHNY and SVGAGI (reference sequence). The CDR3 reads CASSYRVSYEQYF. CDR3 in DNA: TGTGCCAGCAGTTACAGGGTCTCCTACGAGCAGTACTTC.

The V call is TRBV6-5, the J call TRBJ2-6; D gene uncertain. The germline CDR1 and CDR2 sequences are MNHEY and SVGAGI. The CDR3 has 16 amino acids. V was trimmed by 2 bases and J by 1 base, leaving 9 bases between them. CDR3 sequence (DNA): TGTGCCAGCAGTTACCTGGGCATGTCTGGGGCCAACGTCCTGACTTTC. Amino acids: CASSYLGMSGANVLTF.

The CDR3 region has the DNA TGCAGCGTCACGGTGGGGTACGAGCAGTACTTC. This sequence encodes CSVTVGYEQYF. The chain uses TRBV29-1 and TRBJ2-5; D remains ambiguous. The J call may be faulty, since TRBJ2-7 better matches the DNA end. CDR3 length: 11 residues. Germline V gene data show CDR1 as SQVTM and CDR2 as ANQGSEA.

The genes are TRBV4-1 and TRBJ1-4, with D perhaps matching TRBD1 (5 bases). The length of the CDR3 is 15 residues. Trimming removed 1 base from V and 3 bases from J, with 9 bases in between. The germline V gene has CDR1 MGHRA and CDR2 YSYEKL. The CDR3 here is CASSQAGPPNEKLFF. The CDR3 nucleotides are TGCGCCAGCAGCCAAGCGGGGCCTCCTAATGAAAAACTGTTTTTT.